This TCR beta chain was sequenced in a study of blood T cells in healthy people across ages. General observations from the study: Unsorted PBMC input precluded a conclusive naive versus antigen-experienced comparison. With naive T cell percentage, TCR beta diversity showed a strong correlation.

Each donor's blood draw was 8.5 to 10 milliliters of peripheral blood. The second PCR ran about 6 to 11 cycles with a sample-barcoded 5' primer and J-beta primers. TCRdb re-called the 5' RACE reads with MiXCR, one entry per CDR3 protein. Of approximately 1.5 million distinct CDR3 sequences listed, almost 35% were seen once; the top ten hold around 11%. The CDR3 is 13 amino acids. V was pared by 8 bases and J by 9 bases, with 10 bases of the junction left unmatched. Germline values: CDR1 MNHNS, CDR2 SASEGT. This clonotype turned up a few times. Its target is unknown. The sequence was obtained from a woman aged 30 to 39 in good health. V is TRBV6-1 and J is TRBJ2-1; 7 bases align to TRBD1. Sequencing used blood. This CDR3 is CASEGQIGGEQFF. The CDR3 nucleotides are TGTGCCAGCGAGGGACAGATTGGAGGTGAGCAGTTCTTC.